The subject of this entry is one T cell receptor beta chain. These data come from a study of cytomegalovirus exposure and HLA in healthy donors. This CDR3 comprises 14 residues. Germline V gene lookup returns CDR1 SGHRS and CDR2 YFSETQ. V was clipped by 5 bases and J by 5 bases; unmatched bases: 10. Some clones are missing from TCRdb's copy, which holds only in-frame ones; the method was immunoSEQ multiplex PCR. The repertoire holds 56,000 or so clones, with approximately 90% as singletons. The clonotype comes from a man younger than 35 in good health and CMV-seronegative. Sample: PBMCs. This chain uses TRBV5-1 with TRBJ2-7; 7 bases line up with TRBD1. This CDR3 reads CASRYGQESDEQYF. Here the CDR3 DNA reads TGCGCCAGCAGATACGGACAGGAGTCCGACGAGCAGTACTTC.